The clone carrying this T cell receptor beta chain turned up a few times. Antigen unknown. Sequencing targeted expressed TCRB transcripts, as all isolated RNA had been reverse transcribed. Libraries were prepared by immunoSEQ multiplex PCR; TCRdb keeps only in-frame clonotypes and omits some of them. The sample yields more than 550,000 clones, about an eighth seen once. These data come from a study of beta chain features in type 1 diabetes. Study conclusions and caveats: Sequencing of cDNA might inflate the share of cells that strongly express TCR. Insertions were fewer and deletions more numerous at VDJ junctions in type 1 diabetes patients. Type 1 diabetes patients had TCRB CDR3s that were shorter (moderately but significantly so) in all four CD4+ subsets.

The germline CDR1 and CDR2 sequences are MNHEY and SVGAGI. The CDR3 length is 15 residues. V lost 4 bases to trimming and J lost 6 bases; unmatched junction nucleotides: 4. Sequencing used naive CD4+ T cells from blood. The receptor's source is a man aged 18 to 35 with type 1 diabetes. V and J are TRBV6-5 and TRBJ2-1; 12 bases are a match to TRBD2. The CDR3 sequence is CASSSGLAGRNEQFF. CDR3 coding DNA: TGTGCCAGCAGTTCTGGACTAGCGGGACGCAATGAGCAGTTCTTC.